These T cell receptor beta chains were read from a single sample in a study of blood T cell repertoires in COVID-19. This table comes from immunoSEQ multiplex PCR, and its TCRdb copy is limited to in-frame clones, with some not included. The sample records about 130,000 clones, roughly 83% being singletons. Input material: peripheral blood. These TCRs come from a woman aged 80 or over with acute or convalescent COVID-19. CDR3s include the opening cysteine and the closing phenylalanine or tryptophan. D genes are given only for firm matches. The size of a clone is reported for some rows only, either as once, few or many, or as a class for expanded clones.

TGTGCCAGTAGCCTTGGAAACACCATATATTTT	CASSLGNTIYF	.	TRBV19	TRBJ1-3	.
TGTGCCAGCAGCTTAGGGGGCAAAAAGCCCCAGCATTTT	CASSLGGKKPQHF	.	TRBV11-2	TRBJ1-5	.
TGTGCCAGCAGTGGTGGCGGTCTGAACACTGAAGCTTTCTTT	CASSGGGLNTEAFF	.	TRBV2	TRBJ1-1	.
TGTGCCAGTAGCCCATGGGGCAGTTTGAACACTGAAGCTTTCTTT	CASSPWGSLNTEAFF	.	TRBV19	TRBJ1-1	once
TGTGCCAGCAGCTGCATCTTTACCGGGACAATTTTAGACAATGAGCAGTTCTTC	CASSCIFTGTILDNEQFF	.	TRBV11-3	TRBJ2-1	.
TGTGCCAGCAGCTTACGACAGGGGGAGACCCAGTACTTC	CASSLRQGETQYF	TRBD1	TRBV7-9	TRBJ2-5	.
TGTGCCAGCTCACGGGACAGGGGGCGTAGCAATCAGCCCCAGCATTTT	CASSRDRGRSNQPQHF	TRBD1	TRBV18	TRBJ1-5	.
TGTGCCTGGAGCAGGGGGGTCATGAACACTGAAGCTTTCTTT	CAWSRGVMNTEAFF	TRBD1	TRBV30	TRBJ1-1	few
TGCGCCAGCAGCCTTTCAGGGGTAGGGAGAAATCAGCCCCAGCATTTT	CASSLSGVGRNQPQHF	.	TRBV4-1	TRBJ1-5	.
TGCGCCAGCAGCTTGGGTGGCCAGGGTAACTATGGCTACACCTTC	CASSLGGQGNYGYTF	.	TRBV5-1	TRBJ1-2	.
TGTGCCAGCAGCCAGGGACAGACGTTCCAAGAGACCCAGTACTTC	CASSQGQTFQETQYF	TRBD1	TRBV5-8	TRBJ2-5	.